Below, 12 T cell receptor beta chains from the same sample are listed, as sequenced in a study of CD8 T cells in Susac syndrome (dated by TCRdb to between 2017 and 2020). Library creation used the immunoSEQ multiplex PCR assay. RNA was extracted with the RNeasy kit and roughly 0.5 to 1 ug was reverse transcribed using random hexamers. Through fastp at Q25 and MiXCR, TCRdb rebuilt clones from the public reads, retaining in-frame beta chains. Each entry is one CDR3 protein sequence, shown with its most common DNA and genes. In this sample the table shows 400,000 or so distinct CDR3 sequences, 75% to 90% of which occur a single time. The top ten constitute 0.09% to 0.15% of the sample. Sequencing was done on a sample of CD8+ T cells from PBMCs. The receptors originated from a human donor with multiple sclerosis.

This chain connects TRBV12-3 or TRBV12-4 to TRBJ2-5; D possibly corresponds to TRBD2 (6 bases). V lost 5 bases, J lost 5 bases, and 24 bases lay in between. The CDR3 is 17 amino acids. Here the CDR3 DNA reads TGTGCCAGCAGTGGGGGACCAGTGGTCGGGGGTGAGGAGACCCAGTACTTC. Amino acid sequence: CASSGGPVVGGEETQYF.

The V gene is TRBV23-1, the J gene TRBJ2-7, with D perhaps being TRBD1 or TRBD2 (5 bases each). TRBV23-1 qualifies as an ORF whose function is uncertain. V lost 3 bases and J lost 2, with 14 bases in between. There are 15 residues in the CDR3. CDR3 sequence (DNA): TGCGCCAGCAGTCAGCTAGGACGGGGCCCCTACGAGCAGTACTTC. Its translation: CASSQLGRGPYEQYF.

This clonotype has only one observation. The chain joins TRBV30 to TRBJ2-1, with 13 bases matching TRBD2. This CDR3 is built from 18 residues. Germline V lookup: CDR1 GTSNPN, CDR2 SVGIG (reference sequence). The ends lost 3 bases at V and 0 bases at J; junction bases unmatched: 8. For the CDR3, the DNA is TGTGCCTGGAGCCCAGGACTAGCGGGAGACAGCTCCTACAATGAGCAGTTCTTC. It codes for CAWSPGLAGDSSYNEQFF.

V is TRBV6-5 and J is TRBJ2-1; TRBD2 matches at 7 bases. V dropped 6 bases and J dropped 5; count of bases not matched to a gene: 10. The CDR3 runs to 15 residues. Looked up from germline, CDR1 is MNHEY and CDR2 is SVGAGI. CDR3 DNA: TGTGCCAGCAGGGGCCGGGACTACTATGACAATGAGCAGTTCTTC. It specifies CASRGRDYYDNEQFF.

The chain employs TRBV28 and TRBJ1-5, with D unclear. V was shortened by 2 bases and J by 6 bases, with 5 bases between the two germline ends. The germline V gene has CDR1 MDHEN and CDR2 SYDVKM. The CDR3 is 12 amino acids. The CDR3 coding sequence is TGTGCCAGCAGTTTAACGCGTCAGCCCCAGCATTTT. Translated, it gives CASSLTRQPQHF.

The chain employs TRBV20-1 and TRBJ1-6; unclear D gene. The CDR3 spans 14 residues. V gave up 3 bases and J gave up 0 bases, with 6 bases separating them. In germline, CDR1 is DFQATT, CDR2 SNEGSKA (reference sequence). In nucleotides, the CDR3 is TGCAGTGCTAGCCCGAGCTCCTATAATTCACCCCTCCACTTT. It yields the protein CSASPSSYNSPLHF.

This clonotype was seen only a few times. CDR3 loop: CASSSTGITEAFF. The CDR3 coding sequence is TGTGCCAGCAGTTCTACCGGGATTACTGAAGCTTTCTTT. The chain uses TRBV28 and TRBJ1-1; D is unclear. Germline CDR1 MDHEN, CDR2 SYDVKM. CDR3 length equals 13 residues. V gave up 4 bases and J gave up 5 bases, with 11 bases separating them.

V and J are TRBV6-1 and TRBJ1-1, with D uncertain. CDR1 MNHNS and CDR2 SASEGT come from the germline V gene. The CDR3 is made up of 14 amino acids. V was pared by 0 bases and J by 8 bases, with 13 bases between. CDR3 protein: CASSEALFPPEAFF. DNA of the CDR3: TGTGCCAGCAGTGAAGCACTGTTTCCCCCGGAAGCTTTCTTT.

V usage is TRBV27 and J usage is TRBJ2-5; D unresolved. CDR1 and CDR2 (germline): MNHEY, SMNVEV (reference sequence). The CDR3 spans 15 residues. V lost 5 bases and J lost 2, with 15 bases in between. The CDR3 here is CASSVISGLQETQYF. CDR3 in DNA: TGTGCCAGCAGTGTAATATCCGGGCTTCAAGAGACCCAGTACTTC.

The chain joins TRBV6-2 or TRBV6-3 to TRBJ1-2; possible D gene TRBD1, 5 bases. Germline CDR1 reads MNHEY; CDR2 reads SVGEGT. Trimming pared 6 bases from V and 0 bases from J, leaving 14 bases between. The CDR3 has 15 amino acids. The CDR3 here is CASRYTGAANYGYTF. In DNA form, the CDR3 reads TGTGCCAGCAGATACACCGGGGCCGCTAACTATGGCTACACCTTC.

The CDR3 nucleotides read TGCGCCAGCAGCCAAGAAATGGGGATCTACGAGCAGTACTTC. Encoded protein: CASSQEMGIYEQYF. This sequence joins TRBV4-1 and TRBJ2-7; D not certain. V lost 0 bases and J lost 3, with 9 bases in between. This CDR3 contains 14 residues. The germline V gene encodes CDR1 MGHRA and CDR2 YSYEKL.

V and J are TRBV28 and TRBJ1-2; D possibly corresponds to TRBD1 (5 bases). V was shortened by 6 bases and J by 4 bases, with 12 bases between the two germline ends. CDR3 length equals 13 residues. Per germline, CDR1 MDHEN and CDR2 SYDVKM. The chain's CDR3 is CASRPTVFYGYTF. In DNA, the CDR3 is TGTGCCAGCAGGCCGACAGTTTTCTATGGCTACACCTTC.